This TCR beta chain was documented in a study of cytomegalovirus exposure and HLA in healthy donors. This clone was found a few times. V was clipped by 4 bases and J by 8 bases; unmatched bases: 3. Germline V gene data show CDR1 as SGDLS and CDR2 as YYNGEE. CDR3 length equals 13 residues. The PCR had 60 Vbeta and 13 Jbeta primers. The repertoire was sequenced with immunoSEQ multiplex PCR; TCRdb's copy has only in-frame clones and lacks some. The table records about 150,000 clones, around 84% of them present only once. The V call is TRBV9, the J call TRBJ1-6; 7 positions agree with TRBD1. The TCR originated in a woman younger than 30 in good health and CMV-seronegative. The specimen sequenced was PBMCs. The CDR3 nucleotides read TGTGCCAGCAGCATCACAGGGGATTCACCCCTCCACTTT. Amino acids: CASSITGDSPLHF. Based on the CDR3 plus reference TRBV9 and TRBJ1-6, the full variable domain is DSGVTQTPKHLITATGQRVTLRCSPRSGDLSVYWYQQSLDQGLQFLIQYYNGEERAKGNILERFSAQQFPDLHSELNLSSLELGDSALYFCASSITGDSPLHFGNGTRLTVT.